This T cell receptor beta chain was identified in a study of blood T cell repertoires in COVID-19. On the study more broadly: Sample material is recorded as cDNA or gDNA derived from T cells, B-cell-depleted T cells, or PBMCs.

The ends were cut back, 4 bases at V and 4 bases at J, with 10 bases in the middle. Per the germline V gene, CDR1 is SGHAT and CDR2 is FQDESV (reference sequence). CDR3 length: 13 amino acids. All enrollees were roughly 18 to 89 years old and from roughly 22 US areas. Participants had their cohort set by participant-reported clinical history. Original processing methods: Estimation of nucleated cell counts relied on the amplification of reference gene primers. This table comes from immunoSEQ multiplex PCR, and its TCRdb copy is limited to in-frame clones, with some not included. The D gene and trimming were derived from the DNA, and the V and J assignments and clone size from that table. The sample shows fewer than 400,000 clones, around nine tenths of them seen only once.

Sequencing was carried out using PBMCs or T cells enriched from blood (not recorded which). This clonotype was obtained from a woman between 50 and 59 years old who had recovered from COVID-19. The rearrangement uses TRBV11-1 and TRBJ1-1; D call uncertain. As DNA, the CDR3 is TGTGCCAGCAGCTATAGTCAGCGCACTGAAGCTTTCTTT. Protein product: CASSYSQRTEAFF.